This T cell receptor beta chain derives from a study of molecular identifiers for immune sequencing clone quantification. This clonotype was observed many times. MiXCR, run by TCRdb on the PCR reads, gives a single entry per CDR3 protein. The sample contains about 36,000 distinct CDR3 sequences, over 15% of which appear only once. V shed 2 bases and J shed 10 bases, with 15 bases lying between them. This CDR3 comprises 14 residues. CDR1 SGHVS and CDR2 FNYEAQ come from the germline V gene. The sample comprised naive CD8+ T cells from blood, with Jurkat cell RNA spiked in. Specified subset: FACS-sorted CD8+CD4-CCR7+CD45RA+ naive T cells. The rearrangement links TRBV7-6 to TRBJ2-1; tentatively, D is TRBD1 (6 bases). The sequence came from a human donor in good health. Some libraries in this study had Jurkat cell RNA spiked in. CDR3 in amino acids: CASSLLQGQLEQFF. The CDR3 nucleotides read TGTGCCAGCAGCTTACTCCAGGGACAACTAGAGCAGTTCTTC.